This TCR beta chain was documented in a study of cytomegalovirus exposure and HLA in healthy donors. In the PCR, 60 Vbeta and 13 Jbeta primers were used. Measured with immunoSEQ multiplex PCR; TCRdb has only the in-frame clones, and not every one. The data hold roughly 100,000 clones, with just over 75% observed a single time. This clone was found once. Antigen: not known. V gave up 0 bases and J gave up 6 bases, with 2 bases separating them. The CDR3 covers 11 residues. CDR1 and CDR2 from the germline V gene are LNHNV and YYDKDF (reference sequence). Findings and limits, study-wide: By HLA locus, TCR association rates varied in a later analysis, with DRB1 showing the most and HLA-C the fewest. A later analysis linked a missense DCLRE1C variant to TCR beta V- and J-gene trimming.

V and J are TRBV15 and TRBJ2-5; D not resolved. The sequencing input was PBMCs. This clonotype was obtained from a man aged 35-49 years in good health and CMV-seropositive. The CDR3 DNA is TGTGCCACCAGCAGAGACAAGACCCAGTACTTC. As protein: CATSRDKTQYF.